The rows below give T cell receptor beta chains drawn from one sample of a study of blood T cells in healthy people across ages. TCRdb reanalysed the 5' RACE reads using MiXCR and keeps one entry per CDR3 protein. The data show a few hundred thousand distinct CDR3 sequences, about 29% seen once. This sample also belongs to another study, concerning T cells of mothers and their children.

The specimen sequenced was blood. The receptor set was obtained from a boy aged 2-15 years in good health. CDR3s include the opening cysteine and the closing phenylalanine or tryptophan. A D gene is named only where the DNA matches it firmly. A row's size may be missing; if present it is once, few, many or a size class.

>NA|NA|TRBV20-1|14|TRBJ2-3
TGCAGTGCCAAGGTCACGGAGAGCACAGATACGCAGTATTTT
CSAKVTESTDTQYF
>TRBD1|NA|TRBV9|15|TRBJ2-7
TGTGCCAGCAGCGTAGGACAGGGGTTCTCGGTCGAGCAGTACTTC
CASSVGQGFSVEQYF
>TRBD2|NA|TRBV7-3|16|TRBJ2-1
TGTGCCAGCAGCCAATCTTTGGGGGGGTCCTACAATGAGCAGTTCTTC
CASSQSLGGSYNEQFF
>NA|NA|TRBV20-1|13|TRBJ2-5
TGCAGTGCTAGAAAGGAGGGACGAGAGACCCAGTACTTC
CSARKEGRETQYF
>NA|many|TRBV12-3/TRBV12-4|14|TRBJ2-5
TGCGCCAGCAGCTTGAGGCCCGGGCAAGAGACCCAGTACTTC
CASSLRPGQETQYF
>TRBD1|few|TRBV12-3/TRBV12-4|16|TRBJ2-2
TGTGCCAGCAGTTCGGGACAGCGATCGAACACCGGGGAGCTGTTTTTT
CASSSGQRSNTGELFF
>TRBD1|many|TRBV12-3/TRBV12-4|12|TRBJ1-2
TGTGCCAGCAGGCCGACAGGGGTCCGCTACACCTTC
CASRPTGVRYTF
>NA|few|TRBV6-1|14|TRBJ2-5
TGTGCCAGCAGTGGCGGGACGCCGGGGGTGGCCCAGTACTTC
CASSGGTPGVAQYF
>NA|NA|TRBV5-1|15|TRBJ2-5
TGCGCCAGCAGCTTGGGAGGCAGGGGAATGAGTGAGCCGTTCTTC
CASSLGGRGMSEPFF
>TRBD2|NA|TRBV5-1|13|TRBJ2-7
TGCGCCAGCAGAACCAGCGGGGACTACGAGCAGTACTTC
CASRTSGDYEQYF
>TRBD2|NA|TRBV20-1|17|TRBJ2-3
TGCAGTGCATTGGTACCACTAGCGGGATCTTCTCCGGATACGCAGTATTTT
CSALVPLAGSSPDTQYF
>NA|few|TRBV7-8|13|TRBJ2-3
TGTGCCAGCAGCCCACCGACCGGAGATACGCAGTATTTT
CASSPPTGDTQYF
>NA|few|TRBV6-5|15|TRBJ2-5
TGTGCCAGCAGTTACTCAGCGGCAGGAGGAGAGACCCAGTACTTC
CASSYSAAGGETQYF
>NA|NA|TRBV6-2/TRBV6-3|16|TRBJ2-7
TGTGCCAGCAGTTACTCAGTTTTGGAGATATTCTACGAGCAGTACTTC
CASSYSVLEIFYEQYF
>TRBD2|few|TRBV4-2|17|TRBJ2-3
TGTGCCAGCAGCCAAGGGACTAGCGGGGGGGCCCGTGCTACGCAGTATTTT
CASSQGTSGGARATQYF
>TRBD1|NA|TRBV30|13|TRBJ1-2
TGTGCCTGGACCGAGAATACAGGGGGCGGCTACACCTTC
CAWTENTGGGYTF
>TRBD1|NA|TRBV27|14|TRBJ2-7
TGTGCCTTGCGACGCGGCAGGGGGCGGGACGAGCAGTACTTC
CALRRGRGRDEQYF
>NA|NA|TRBV12-5|15|TRBJ1-6
TGTGCTAGTGGTTTGTTGAACACCAATAATTCACCCCTCCACTTT
CASGLLNTNNSPLHF
>TRBD2|NA|TRBV5-1|16|TRBJ2-2
TGCGCCAGCAGCGCCGGGAGCGGGAGCGGCACCGGGGAGCTGTTTTTT
CASSAGSGSGTGELFF
>NA|NA|TRBV10-3|14|TRBJ2-5
TGTGCCATCAGTGCGGGGACCCGACAAGAGACCCAGTACTTC
CAISAGTRQETQYF
>TRBD2|few|TRBV10-3|19|TRBJ2-3
TGTGCCATCAGTGGAAATGGACTAGCGGGGCCTCTGTTCACAGATACGCAGTATTTT
CAISGNGLAGPLFTDTQYF
>TRBD1|NA|TRBV7-2|14|TRBJ1-2
TGTGCCAGCAGCTTTACCGGGACAGGGGTCGGCTACACCTTC
CASSFTGTGVGYTF
>TRBD2|NA|TRBV7-9|13|TRBJ2-1
TGTGCCAGCCGGGAGGCCCCCTACAATGAGCAGTTCTTC
CASREAPYNEQFF
>NA|many|TRBV6-1|15|TRBJ1-5
TGTGCCAGCAGTGAAAGGGTCGGGGGCAATCAGCCCCAGCATTTT
CASSERVGGNQPQHF
>NA|many|TRBV20-1|15|TRBJ2-1
TGCAGTGCCATAGCCACCCGAGGGGGGGACAATGAGCAGTTCTTC
CSAIATRGGDNEQFF
>TRBD1|NA|TRBV4-1|13|TRBJ1-1
TGCGCCACCGGGGGGACAGGGAGGACTGAAGCTTTCTTT
CATGGTGRTEAFF
>TRBD2|few|TRBV20-1|14|TRBJ2-7
TGCAGTGCGGATCCGGGACTAGCGGGAGTCGAGCAGTACTTC
CSADPGLAGVEQYF
>NA|NA|TRBV29-1|12|TRBJ2-5
TGCAGCGTTGAACCAGGGGCAGGGACCCAGTACTTC
CSVEPGAGTQYF
>NA|NA|TRBV11-3|13|TRBJ2-5
TGTGCCAGCAGCGCCCGAGGAGGGGAGACCCAGTACTTC
CASSARGGETQYF
>NA|NA|TRBV12-3/TRBV12-4|13|TRBJ2-7
TGTGCCAGCAGAAAGACAGGCGGCGACGAGCAGTACTTC
CASRKTGGDEQYF
>NA|NA|TRBV9|14|TRBJ1-1
TGTGCCAGCAGCACCGGGACGGTGAACACTGAAGCTTTCTTT
CASSTGTVNTEAFF
>NA|NA|TRBV20-1|14|TRBJ2-1
TGCAGTGCTACGCGCGCTAGCTCCTACAATGAGCAGTTCTTC
CSATRASSYNEQFF
>NA|NA|TRBV20-1|14|TRBJ2-2
TGCAGTGCTAGAGGCGGTAGCGGCACCGGGGAGCTGTTTTTT
CSARGGSGTGELFF
>NA|few|TRBV14|12|TRBJ1-2
TGTGCCAGCAGCCCCCAGGGCCAGGGCTACACCTTC
CASSPQGQGYTF
>NA|NA|TRBV15|16|TRBJ2-4
TGTGCCACCAGCAGAGATTACACAGAAGCCAAAAACATTCAGTACTTC
CATSRDYTEAKNIQYF
>NA|NA|TRBV15|16|TRBJ2-7
TGTGCCACCAGCAGTGGGGGGCGTTACCTATACCACGAGCAGTACTTC
CATSSGGRYLYHEQYF
>NA|NA|TRBV27|13|TRBJ1-4
TGTGCCAGCAGTTTTGGAGTTAATGAAAAACTGTTTTTT
CASSFGVNEKLFF
>NA|NA|TRBV4-1|15|TRBJ2-3
TGCGCCAGCAGCCAACAACTGACAAGTCCAGATACGCAGTATTTT
CASSQQLTSPDTQYF
>NA|NA|TRBV4-3|17|TRBJ2-1
TGCGCCAGCAGCCAAGAGGGCCCTCCTCCCCCCTACAATGAGCAGTTCTTC
CASSQEGPPPPYNEQFF
>NA|many|TRBV7-2|12|TRBJ2-7
TGTGCCAGCAGCTTAGCGGGGGCCGCGCAGTACTTC
CASSLAGAAQYF
>NA|few|TRBV20-1|13|TRBJ1-1
TGCAGTGCTAGACAGGGGATGAGAACTGAAGCTTTCTTT
CSARQGMRTEAFF
>TRBD1|few|TRBV10-3|18|TRBJ2-1
TGTGCCATCAGGGGCTCGACAGGGTTCACGTCGGGTGGTGATGAGCAGTTCTTC
CAIRGSTGFTSGGDEQFF
>NA|NA|TRBV11-2|16|TRBJ1-3
TGTGCCAGCAGCTTCTCCGACTCGGACTCTGGAAACACCATATATTTT
CASSFSDSDSGNTIYF
>NA|NA|TRBV28|15|TRBJ1-4
TGTGCCAGCACTCAATCCACAAGACGGGGTGGGAAACTGTTTTTT
CASTQSTRRGGKLFF